Listed below are T cell receptor beta chains from one sample, sequenced in a study of blood T cell repertoires in COVID-19. Profiling relied on immunoSEQ multiplex PCR, and the TCRdb table lists in-frame clones only, not all of them. The table records hundreds of thousands of clones, roughly 89% of them present only once. Sequenced input: peripheral blood. The receptors shown here come from a woman under 40 with COVID-19, enrolled during active disease. Both conserved end residues are part of each CDR3. The D gene is left open where the match is weak. Some rows mark clone size as missing; the rest say once, few, many or name a class of expanded clone.

CDR3: CASSLALLAGGRFQETQYF; DNA: TGTGCCAGCAGCTTAGCGCTACTAGCGGGGGGGAGATTCCAAGAGACCCAGTACTTC; J: TRBJ2-5; D: TRBD2; V: TRBV7-2; size: -
CDR3: CASSHLTSGAYNEQFF; DNA: TGCGCCAGCAGCCATTTGACTAGCGGGGCTTACAATGAGCAGTTCTTC; J: TRBJ2-1; D: TRBD2; V: TRBV4-3; size: -
CDR3: CASSPRTTSTDTQYF; DNA: TGTGCCAGCAGCCCCCGGACTACTAGCACAGATACGCAGTATTTT; J: TRBJ2-3; D: -; V: TRBV7-2; size: -
CDR3: CASSSLGGANYGYTF; DNA: TGTGCCAGCAGCTCGTTAGGGGGCGCGAACTATGGCTACACCTTC; J: TRBJ1-2; D: TRBD1; V: TRBV5-4; size: -
CDR3: CASSDRDRGYNEQFF; DNA: TGCGCCAGCAGCGACCGGGACAGGGGGTACAATGAGCAGTTCTTC; J: TRBJ2-1; D: TRBD1; V: TRBV10-1; size: -
CDR3: CASSETGVQAFF; DNA: TGTGCCAGCAGTGAAACAGGGGTGCAGGCTTTCTTT; J: TRBJ1-1; D: TRBD1; V: TRBV6-1; size: -
CDR3: CASSLTTGAQPQHF; DNA: TGTGCCAGCAGTTTAACTACAGGGGCTCAGCCCCAGCATTTT; J: TRBJ1-5; D: TRBD1; V: TRBV6-2/TRBV6-3; size: -
CDR3: CASSPGRLDGYTF; DNA: TGTGCCAGCAGTCCCGGCCGTCTAGATGGCTACACCTTC; J: TRBJ1-2; D: -; V: TRBV2; size: few
CDR3: CASSQVRSGARANVLTF; DNA: TGTGCCAGCAGCCAAGTCCGGAGCGGGGCACGGGCCAACGTCCTGACTTTC; J: TRBJ2-6; D: TRBD2; V: TRBV14; size: -
CDR3: CASSQGRRSSVNSPLHF; DNA: TGTGCCAGCAGCCAAGGTCGGCGGAGTAGCGTTAATTCACCCCTCCACTTT; J: TRBJ1-6; D: -; V: TRBV3-1/TRBV3-2; size: -
CDR3: CASRKEGGFYNEQFF; DNA: TGTGCCAGCAGGAAAGAAGGGGGATTTTACAATGAGCAGTTCTTC; J: TRBJ2-1; D: -; V: TRBV2; size: -
CDR3: CASGPGGSYEQYF; DNA: TGTGCCAGCGGCCCGGGGGGGTCCTACGAGCAGTACTTC; J: TRBJ2-7; D: TRBD2; V: TRBV11-3; size: -
CDR3: CASSLAGAGNTIYF; DNA: TGTGCCAGCAGCTTGGCCGGGGCTGGAAACACCATATATTTT; J: TRBJ1-3; D: -; V: TRBV5-4; size: -
CDR3: CASSLVQGAGYEQYF; DNA: TGTGCCAGCAGCTTAGTGCAGGGGGCGGGCTACGAGCAGTACTTC; J: TRBJ2-7; D: TRBD1; V: TRBV7-7; size: -
CDR3: CASTPGILMNTEAFF; DNA: TGTGCCAGCACACCCGGGATACTTATGAACACTGAAGCTTTCTTT; J: TRBJ1-1; D: -; V: TRBV2; size: -
CDR3: CASSPNSATYNEQFF; DNA: TGTGCCAGCTCACCAAACAGTGCTACTTACAATGAGCAGTTCTTC; J: TRBJ2-1; D: -; V: TRBV18; size: -
CDR3: CASSQGQPQHF; DNA: TGTGCCAGCAGTCAGGGGCAGCCCCAGCATTTT; J: TRBJ1-5; D: -; V: TRBV28; size: few
CDR3: CASTSNQPQHF; DNA: TGTGCCAGCACGAGTAATCAGCCCCAGCATTTT; J: TRBJ1-5; D: -; V: TRBV5-8; size: once
CDR3: CASSSRQSNYGYTF; DNA: TGTGCCAGCAGTTCCCGACAGTCTAACTATGGCTACACCTTC; J: TRBJ1-2; D: -; V: TRBV28; size: -
CDR3: CASSGQGRVDEQYF; DNA: TGTGCCAGCAGCGGACAGGGGAGGGTGGACGAGCAGTACTTC; J: TRBJ2-7; D: -; V: TRBV9; size: once
CDR3: CASSYDRGNQPQHF; DNA: TGTGCCAGCAGCTATGACAGGGGCAATCAGCCCCAGCATTTT; J: TRBJ1-5; D: TRBD1; V: TRBV7-2; size: -
CDR3: CASSLVQREIYNEQFF; DNA: TGTGCCAGCAGCTTAGTACAGAGGGAGATCTACAATGAGCAGTTCTTC; J: TRBJ2-1; D: -; V: TRBV7-6; size: -
CDR3: CASSYTGQGSGYTF; DNA: TGTGCCAGCAGTTACACCGGACAGGGTTCTGGCTACACCTTC; J: TRBJ1-2; D: TRBD1; V: TRBV6-5; size: few
CDR3: CASKTTGVGSPLHF; DNA: TGTGCCAGTAAAACGACAGGAGTGGGTTCACCCCTCCACTTT; J: TRBJ1-6; D: -; V: TRBV19; size: once
CDR3: CAISEGQGGQPQHF; DNA: TGTGCCATCAGTGAGGGGCAGGGAGGTCAGCCCCAGCATTTT; J: TRBJ1-5; D: -; V: TRBV10-3; size: -
CDR3: CASSLPQGNYGYTF; DNA: TGTGCCAGCAGTTTACCGCAGGGGAACTATGGCTACACCTTC; J: TRBJ1-2; D: -; V: TRBV28; size: -
CDR3: CASSQDWGEGYTF; DNA: TGTGCCAGCAGCCAAGATTGGGGGGAAGGCTACACCTTC; J: TRBJ1-2; D: -; V: TRBV3-1/TRBV3-2; size: -
CDR3: CASSARLPGTDTQYF; DNA: TGCGCCAGCAGCGCCCGCCTCCCGGGCACAGATACGCAGTATTTT; J: TRBJ2-3; D: -; V: TRBV5-1; size: -
CDR3: CASYSGTGRGGELFF; DNA: TGTGCCAGCTATTCCGGGACAGGGAGGGGCGGGGAGCTGTTTTTT; J: TRBJ2-2; D: TRBD1; V: TRBV2; size: -
CDR3: CASSISWERETEAFF; DNA: TGTGCCAGCAGTATTTCTTGGGAGAGGGAGACTGAAGCTTTCTTT; J: TRBJ1-1; D: -; V: TRBV6-5; size: -
CDR3: CASSVRGGNPSNQPQHF; DNA: TGTGCCAGCAGTGTTAGGGGGGGAAACCCCAGCAATCAGCCCCAGCATTTT; J: TRBJ1-5; D: -; V: TRBV2; size: -
CDR3: CASSQQQGVEKLFF; DNA: TGTGCCAGCAGCCAGCAACAGGGAGTTGAAAAACTGTTTTTT; J: TRBJ1-4; D: -; V: TRBV3-1/TRBV3-2; size: -
CDR3: CASQENRGYEQYF; DNA: TGTGCCAGCCAAGAGAACCGGGGCTACGAGCAGTACTTC; J: TRBJ2-7; D: -; V: TRBV2; size: -
CDR3: CASCPAGGPSDTQYF; DNA: TGTGCCAGCTGCCCAGCGGGGGGGCCATCAGATACGCAGTATTTT; J: TRBJ2-3; D: TRBD2; V: TRBV2; size: -
CDR3: CASSLSVKSYGYTF; DNA: TGCGCCAGCAGCCTAAGCGTGAAGAGTTATGGCTACACCTTC; J: TRBJ1-2; D: -; V: TRBV4-1; size: -
CDR3: CASSYSGHKDSPLHF; DNA: TGTGCCAGCAGTTACTCCGGACACAAAGATTCACCCCTCCACTTT; J: TRBJ1-6; D: -; V: TRBV6-6; size: once
CDR3: CASSQQPGTAYGYTF; DNA: TGCGCCAGCAGCCAACAACCCGGGACAGCGTATGGCTACACCTTC; J: TRBJ1-2; D: TRBD1; V: TRBV5-1; size: -
CDR3: CASSLTSYNEQFF; DNA: TGTGCCAGCAGTTTGACTAGCTACAATGAGCAGTTCTTC; J: TRBJ2-1; D: -; V: TRBV12-3/TRBV12-4; size: -
CDR3: CASLWSNTGELFF; DNA: TGTGCCAGTCTATGGTCGAACACCGGGGAGCTGTTTTTT; J: TRBJ2-2; D: -; V: TRBV28; size: -